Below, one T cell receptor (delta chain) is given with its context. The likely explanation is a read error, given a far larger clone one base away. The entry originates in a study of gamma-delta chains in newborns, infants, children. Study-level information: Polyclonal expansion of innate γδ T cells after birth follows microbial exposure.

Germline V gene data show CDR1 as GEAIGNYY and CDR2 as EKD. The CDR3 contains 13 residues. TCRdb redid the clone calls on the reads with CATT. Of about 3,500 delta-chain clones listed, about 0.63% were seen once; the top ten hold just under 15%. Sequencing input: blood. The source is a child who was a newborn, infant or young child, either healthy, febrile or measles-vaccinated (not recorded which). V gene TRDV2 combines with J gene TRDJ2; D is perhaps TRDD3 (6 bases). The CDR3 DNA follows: TGTGCCCGTGACACCTGGGGGACAGCACAACTCTTCTTT. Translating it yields CARDTWGTAQLFF.